What follows are 28 T cell receptor beta chains derived from one specimen sequenced in a study of blood T cell repertoires in COVID-19. TCRdb keeps only in-frame clones here, not all; method: immunoSEQ multiplex PCR. The sample lists over 250,000 clones, approximately 89% occurring once. The sequenced sample was peripheral blood. The receptors stem from a woman aged 55-69 years with acute or convalescent COVID-19.

This rearrangement joins TRBV4-2 to TRBJ1-5; TRBD1 matches at 8 bases. J gave up 4 bases and V 4 bases, and 3 bases lay outside the gene matches. CDR3 length equals 14 residues. Per germline, CDR1 LGHNA and CDR2 YNFKEQ. The CDR3, as DNA: TGTGCCAGCAGCCCGGGACAGGCTAATCAGCCCCAGCATTTT. Its protein product is CASSPGQANQPQHF.

This chain uses TRBV7-2 with TRBJ2-1; 7 bases align to TRBD2. This CDR3 comprises 16 residues. Germline CDR1 reads SGHTA; CDR2 reads FQGNSA. With 2 bases clipped from V and 3 bases from J, the junction kept 7 bases outside the gene matches. As DNA, the CDR3 is TGTGCCAGCAGCTTAAGTCCCGGGGGGAGCTACAATGAGCAGTTCTTC. Amino acid sequence: CASSLSPGGSYNEQFF.

CDR3 protein: CASSAVLAGMGEQFF. Here the CDR3 DNA reads TGTGCCAGCAGCGCGGTTCTAGCGGGCATGGGAGAGCAGTTCTTC. The rearrangement uses TRBV9 and TRBJ2-1, with 8 bases aligning to TRBD2. After removal of 3 bases from V and 10 bases from J, the junction contained 12 bases not matched to a gene. The length of the CDR3 is 15 residues. Germline CDR1 is SGDLS and CDR2 is YYNGEE. Full variable domain (outside the CDR3, taken from reference TRBV9 and TRBJ2-1): DSGVTQTPKHLITATGQRVTLRCSPRSGDLSVYWYQQSLDQGLQFLIQYYNGEERAKGNILERFSAQQFPDLHSELNLSSLELGDSALYFCASSAVLAGMGEQFFGPGTRLTVL.

This clone came up once. The chain has TRBV7-8 and TRBJ2-2, with 9 bases lining up with TRBD1. The CDR3 consists of 18 residues. CDR1 and CDR2 from the germline V gene are SGHVS and FQNEAQ. After removal of 1 base from V and 4 bases from J, the junction contained 10 bases not matched to a gene. This CDR3 is CASSLVASGQGGTGELFF. Here the CDR3 DNA reads TGTGCCAGCAGCTTAGTGGCTTCGGGACAGGGAGGCACCGGGGAGCTGTTTTTT.

Only a few counts were recorded for this clone. The V and J genes are TRBV7-9 and TRBJ2-7; perhaps TRBD1 as D (6 bases). The V gene lost 5 bases and the J gene lost 6 bases, with 11 bases spanning the gap. This CDR3 spans 12 amino acids. The germline V gene has CDR1 SEHNR and CDR2 FQNEAQ (reference sequence). The CDR3 nucleotides are TGTGCCAGCAGCCCAGGGGCAGCCGAGCAGTACTTC. This sequence encodes CASSPGAAEQYF.

This clone was picked up one time. The chain uses TRBV7-2 and TRBJ2-5; 8 bases line up with TRBD1. The length of the CDR3 is 14 residues. Germline V gives CDR1 SGHTA, CDR2 FQGNSA. V trimming: 5 bases; J trimming: 5 bases; junction bases outside the gene matches: 7. The CDR3 reads CASSSQGAKETQYF. CDR3 coding DNA: TGTGCCAGCAGCAGTCAGGGGGCAAAGGAGACCCAGTACTTC.

The V gene is TRBV25-1, the J gene TRBJ2-5; perhaps TRBD1 as D (5 bases). The CDR3 sequence is 15 residues long. V was shortened by 1 base and J by 4 bases, with 13 bases between the two germline ends. Per the germline V gene, CDR1 is MGHDK and CDR2 is SYGVNS. The CDR3 DNA follows: TGTGCCAGCAGTGAATCGAGGACACAGTCAGAGACCCAGTACTTC. This gives the protein CASSESRTQSETQYF.

The CDR3 is CASRAYYGYTF. The CDR3, as DNA: TGTGCCAGCAGGGCCTACTATGGCTACACCTTC. This chain connects TRBV12-3 or TRBV12-4 to TRBJ1-2; no clear D. The V end lost 6 bases, the J end lost 3 bases, and 5 bases lay between the germline ends. The CDR3 totals 11 residues.

This clone was picked up one time. The chain links TRBV28 to TRBJ1-1; 11 bases align to TRBD1. The V gene's germline CDR1 is MDHEN and CDR2 SYDVKM. The CDR3 extends over 15 amino acids. The V segment lost 5 bases and the J segment 4 bases; nucleotides outside the gene matches: 6. This CDR3 is CASSHGQGAFTEAFF. CDR3 coding DNA: TGTGCCAGCAGTCACGGACAGGGGGCTTTCACTGAAGCTTTCTTT.

The count of this clone is one. The rearrangement joins TRBV27 to TRBJ2-5; 13 nucleotides agree with TRBD2. Germline loops: CDR1 MNHEY, CDR2 SMNVEV (reference sequence). This CDR3 contains 15 residues. J was trimmed by 4 bases and V by 8 bases; bases with no gene match: 7. In DNA form, the CDR3 reads TGTGCCAGCCGGACTAGCGGGAGTGTCGGAGAGACCCAGTACTTC. Protein sequence: CASRTSGSVGETQYF.

V gene TRBV14 combines with J gene TRBJ2-5; possible D gene TRBD2, 5 bases. The V end lost 0 bases, the J end lost 9 bases, and 14 bases lay between the germline ends. The CDR3 runs 14 residues. The V gene's germline CDR1 is SGHDN and CDR2 FVKESK. CDR3 residues: CASSQDWQARAQYF. CDR3 DNA: TGTGCCAGCAGCCAAGATTGGCAAGCGCGGGCCCAGTACTTC. The full variable domain, rest sourced from reference TRBV14 and TRBJ2-5, is EAGVTQFPSHSVIEKGQTVTLRCDPISGHDNLYWYRRVMGKEIKFLLHFVKESKQDESGMPNNRFLAERTGGTYSTLKVQPAELEDSGVYFCASSQDWQARAQYFGPGTRLLVL.

The chain couples TRBV27 to TRBJ2-7; 9 nucleotides line up with TRBD1. The CDR3 has 15 amino acids. The germline V gene encodes CDR1 MNHEY and CDR2 SMNVEV (reference sequence). The V segment lost 2 bases and the J segment 7 bases; nucleotides outside the gene matches: 9. CDR3 nucleotide sequence: TGTGCCAGCAGTTTAAGGGGACAGGGAAGTAGGGAGCAGTACTTC. It specifies CASSLRGQGSREQYF.

V is TRBV7-2 and J is TRBJ2-7; 7 bases map to TRBD1. V shed 4 bases and J 2 bases; nucleotides not matched to a gene: 11. This CDR3 has 16 amino acids. Per the germline V gene, CDR1 is SGHTA and CDR2 is FQGNSA. The CDR3 spells CASSYGTALSPYEQYF. CDR3 bases: TGTGCCAGCAGCTACGGGACAGCCCTTTCCCCCTACGAGCAGTACTTC. Combining the CDR3 with reference TRBV7-2 and TRBJ2-7 gives the whole variable domain GAGVSQSPSNKVTEKGKDVELRCDPISGHTALYWYRQSLGQGLEFLIYFQGNSAPDKSGLPSDRFSAERTGGSVSTLTIQRTQQEDSAVYLCASSYGTALSPYEQYFGPGTRLTVT.

This chain uses TRBV20-1 with TRBJ1-2; 8 bases are shared with TRBD1. The ends lost 5 bases at V and 4 bases at J; junction bases unmatched: 0. The CDR3 is made up of 11 amino acids. Germline loops: CDR1 DFQATT, CDR2 SNEGSKA (reference sequence). Here the CDR3 DNA reads TGCAGTGCTGGGACAGGCTATGGCTACACCTTC. Amino acids: CSAGTGYGYTF.

The chain joins TRBV12-3 or TRBV12-4 to TRBJ1-2; D is unclear. V was cut by 3 bases and J by 4 bases, with 9 bases left in between. This CDR3 contains 13 residues. For the CDR3, the DNA is TGTGCCAGCAGTTTTCAAAGGAGCTATGGCTACACCTTC. Its protein is CASSFQRSYGYTF.

A single count supports this clone. Other DNA sequences within the sample encode an identical CDR3. This chain links TRBV27 with TRBJ1-2, with unresolved D. CDR3 size: 13 residues. Trimming cost V 1 base and J 8 bases, with 11 bases left between them. Germline values: CDR1 MNHEY, CDR2 SMNVEV (reference sequence). The CDR3: CASSLYRGGGYTF. The CDR3, as DNA: TGTGCCAGCAGTTTATATCGGGGAGGAGGCTACACCTTC.

V usage is TRBV7-6 and J usage is TRBJ2-5; 10 positions match TRBD2. V lost 5 bases and J lost 0; bases outside the gene matches: 6. This CDR3 is built from 16 residues. Germline V CDR1 and CDR2: SGHVS, FNYEAQ. CDR3 sequence: CASSPGTSAHQETQYF. For the CDR3, the DNA is TGTGCCAGCAGCCCAGGGACTAGCGCGCACCAAGAGACCCAGTACTTC.

This chain joins TRBV7-3 and TRBJ2-1, with 9 bases fitting TRBD1. This CDR3 spans 14 amino acids. In germline, CDR1 is SGHTA, CDR2 FQGTGA. J was trimmed by 8 bases and V by 5 bases; bases with no gene match: 7. This CDR3 reads CASSLGTGIHEQFF. The CDR3 DNA is TGTGCCAGCAGCCTAGGGACAGGGATCCATGAGCAGTTCTTC.

The rearrangement uses TRBV7-9 and TRBJ1-4; maybe TRBD1 (5 bases). This CDR3 has 16 residues. V lost 4 bases and J lost 2, with 14 bases in between. The germline CDR1 and CDR2 sequences are SEHNR and FQNEAQ (reference sequence). This CDR3 is CASSWGGTDTNEKLFF. The DNA for the CDR3 is TGTGCCAGCAGCTGGGGCGGCACCGATACTAATGAAAAACTGTTTTTT. The full variable domain, in which reference TRBV7-9 and TRBJ1-4 provide the parts outside the CDR3, is DTGVSQNPRHKITKRGQNVTFRCDPISEHNRLYWYRQTLGQGPEFLTYFQNEAQLEKSRLLSDRFSAERPKGSFSTLEIQRTEQGDSAMYLCASSWGGTDTNEKLFFGSGTQLSVL.

The chain couples TRBV10-3 to TRBJ2-1, with 10 positions matching TRBD1. The CDR3 has 17 residues. CDR1 is ENHRY, CDR2 SYGVKD, per germline. V was pared by 2 bases and J by 6 bases, with 10 bases of the junction left unmatched. CDR3 sequence reads: CAISESGDRGQGNEQFF. CDR3 DNA sequence: TGTGCCATCAGTGAGAGCGGGGACAGGGGCCAAGGCAATGAGCAGTTCTTC.

This chain connects TRBV2 to TRBJ2-3; 12 nucleotides agree with TRBD2. V lost 9 bases to trimming and J lost 7 bases; unmatched junction nucleotides: 11. The CDR3 contains 15 residues. Germline V gives CDR1 SNHLY, CDR2 FYNNEI. DNA for the CDR3: TGTGCCAGTACCCTAGCGGGAGGGGGGTTGCATACGCAGTATTTT. It translates to CASTLAGGGLHTQYF.

The rearrangement uses TRBV28 and TRBJ1-6, with D maybe TRBD1 (6 bases). The V gene lost 2 bases and the J gene lost 9 bases, with 14 bases spanning the gap. Per germline, CDR1 MDHEN and CDR2 SYDVKM. The CDR3 sequence is 15 residues long. This CDR3 is CASSLSGGRGSPLHF. The CDR3 coding sequence is TGTGCCAGCAGTTTAAGCGGGGGCCGGGGTTCACCCCTCCACTTT.

The chain employs TRBV2 and TRBJ1-6; 7 bases are a match to TRBD1. Germline V gene sequence: CDR1 SNHLY, CDR2 FYNNEI. The CDR3 has 14 amino acids. The trim removed 8 bases at V and 5 bases at J, leaving 6 bases unmatched. The CDR3 coding sequence is TGTGCCAGCTCACAGGGGTCTGATAATTCACCCCTCCACTTT. This sequence encodes CASSQGSDNSPLHF.

This clone has more than one count but fewer than ten. The gene calls are TRBV30 and TRBJ1-2; D gene ambiguous. The CDR3 length is 12 residues. V lost 2 bases, J lost 3 bases, and 7 bases lay in between. Germline V CDR1 and CDR2: GTSNPN, SVGIG (reference sequence). The CDR3 region has the DNA TGTGCCTGGAGTCCGCGGGACTATGGCTACACCTTC. Translated: CAWSPRDYGYTF.

V is TRBV19 and J is TRBJ2-1; 8 nucleotides match TRBD2. This CDR3 has 14 amino acids. With 7 bases clipped from V and 0 bases from J, the junction kept 2 bases outside the gene matches. Germline V gene data show CDR1 as LNHDA and CDR2 as SQIVND (reference sequence). In DNA form, the CDR3 reads TGTGCCAGTACCGGGACTAGCTCCTACAATGAGCAGTTCTTC. Amino acids: CASTGTSSYNEQFF.

The chain has TRBV11-2 and TRBJ1-1; 8 nucleotides align to TRBD1. The CDR3 spans 15 residues. Germline V gives CDR1 SGHAT, CDR2 FQNNGV. The J segment lost 2 bases and the V segment lost 1 base, leaving 3 bases of the junction unmatched. The CDR3 DNA reads as TGTGCCAGCAGCTTAGGACAGGGGCCCAACACTGAAGCTTTCTTT. Amino acids: CASSLGQGPNTEAFF.

This sequence joins TRBV19 and TRBJ1-2; the D gene is possibly TRBD1 (5 bases). The CDR3 consists of 13 residues. Looked up from germline, CDR1 is LNHDA and CDR2 is SQIVND (reference sequence). Trimming stripped 7 bases from V and 4 bases from J, with 13 bases between. Here the CDR3 reads CASTLDSLYGYTF. The CDR3 region has the DNA TGTGCCAGTACCCTTGACAGCCTCTATGGCTACACCTTC.

The rearrangement links TRBV25-1 to TRBJ1-2; no clear D. The CDR3 contains 15 residues. Germline lookup yields CDR1 MGHDK and CDR2 SYGVNS. With 6 bases removed from V and 0 bases from J, the gap between germline ends came to 14 bases. The CDR3 protein is CASSDPGGTNYGYTF. In DNA, the CDR3 is TGTGCCAGCAGCGACCCGGGAGGCACTAACTATGGCTACACCTTC.